These 22 T cell receptor beta chains were sequenced from one sample in a study of regulatory T cells in long-lasting Graves disease. Described time point: newly diagnosed GD, antithyroid drugs for less than 3 months. Extracted PBMC RNA gave rise to the TCR library. For TCR beta, libraries came from iRepertoire HTBI primers and Arm-PCR of CDR3 regions. TCRdb re-derived calls from the multiplex PCR reads in MiXCR, one entry per CDR3 protein. Of more than 350,000 distinct CDR3 sequences detected, more than 12% appear once; the ten largest clones hold roughly 17%. The sample also formed part of further work on T cells in Graves' hyperthyroidism and ophthalmopathy.

Sequencing was performed on peripheral blood mononuclear cells (PBMCs), taken at new diagnosis, from a patient treated with antithyroid drugs. These receptors all stem from a young woman with Graves disease.

This clonotype showed up just a few times. The chain couples TRBV6-6 to TRBJ1-3; the D is unclear. Germline V gene data show CDR1 as MNHNY and CDR2 as SVGAGI (reference sequence). V was pared by 0 bases and J by 0 bases, with 9 bases between. This CDR3 spans 16 amino acids. CDR3 sequence: CASSYSDASSGNTIYF. CDR3 DNA sequence: TGTGCCAGCAGTTACTCGGACGCTAGCTCTGGAAACACCATATATTTT.

This clonotype was counted at least ten times. The V gene is TRBV14, the J gene TRBJ2-1, with 7 bases matching TRBD2. The length of the CDR3 is 18 residues. The ends lost 0 bases at V and 8 bases at J; junction bases unmatched: 16. Per the germline V gene, CDR1 is SGHDN and CDR2 is FVKESK. The CDR3 region is CASSQEGWGEGRLYEQFF. CDR3 DNA: TGTGCCAGCAGCCAAGAAGGTTGGGGGGAGGGCCGATTATATGAGCAGTTCTTC.

This clonotype was seen many times. This rearrangement joins TRBV20-1 to TRBJ2-7, with 7 bases fitting TRBD1. This CDR3 is built from 16 residues. Trimming cost V 6 bases and J 2 bases; bases outside gene matches: 16. The germline V gene encodes CDR1 DFQATT and CDR2 SNEGSKA (reference sequence). The CDR3 coding sequence is TGCAGTGCAATTAGACGTGCAGGGGGTATGCCCTACGAGCAGTACTTC. Protein product: CSAIRRAGGMPYEQYF.

The J gene is TRBJ1-6, the V gene TRBV6-4; TRBD1 aligns across 9 bases. Germline CDR1 and CDR2: MRHNA and SNTAGT. The V and J ends lost 4 bases and 9 bases, in that order; junction bases with no gene match: 10. The CDR3 is 16 amino acids. CDR3 in DNA: TGTGCCAGCAGTGCCGCCTCGGGACAGGGCGGTTCACCCCTCCACTTT. As protein: CASSAASGQGGSPLHF.

This clonotype occurred many times. The chain employs TRBV10-2 and TRBJ1-2; no reliable D call. Germline V CDR1 and CDR2: WSHSY, SAAADI. This CDR3 is built from 15 residues. V was clipped by 5 bases and J by 6 bases, with 19 bases between them. CDR3 in amino acids: CASSFARPLRDGYTF. CDR3 bases: TGCGCCAGCAGTTTCGCCAGGCCACTGCGCGATGGCTACACCTTC.

This clonotype was counted many times. The chain has TRBV11-2 and TRBJ2-5, with D hard to call. Deletions cut 11 bases from V and 4 bases from J, with 17 bases between. The length of the CDR3 is 13 residues. In germline, CDR1 is SGHAT, CDR2 FQNNGV. In DNA, the CDR3 is TGTGCCCGGGTTCGTAGTGGGTCAGAGACCCAGTACTTC. It is translated as CARVRSGSETQYF.

This clonotype has only a few counts. CDR3 amino acids: CATSDLDSDKNIQYF. In nucleotides, the CDR3 is TGTGCCACCAGTGACCTGGACAGTGACAAAAACATTCAGTACTTC. The chain has TRBV24-1 and TRBJ2-4; D is perhaps TRBD1 (6 bases). With 4 bases removed from V and 3 bases from J, the gap between germline ends came to 12 bases. The CDR3 has 15 residues. Germline CDR1 KGHDR, CDR2 SFDVKD.

This clonotype has at least ten counts. The chain couples TRBV3-1 to TRBJ2-1; D uncertain. Germline-derived CDR1 and CDR2 are LGHDT and YNNKEL (reference sequence). V lost 0 bases and J lost 4, with 7 bases in between. The CDR3 spans 14 residues. CDR3 protein: CASSQEDGYNEQFF. For the CDR3, the DNA is TGTGCCAGCAGCCAAGAGGACGGTTACAATGAGCAGTTCTTC.

This clonotype showed up many times. The rearrangement joins TRBV12-3 or TRBV12-4 to TRBJ2-7; 7 bases map to TRBD1. The trim removed 6 bases at V and 3 bases at J, leaving 5 bases unmatched. This CDR3 is 13 amino acids long. The CDR3 DNA sequence: TGTGCCAGCAGACGAACAGGGGTCTACGAGCAGTACTTC. Amino acid sequence: CASRRTGVYEQYF.

V gene TRBV9 combines with J gene TRBJ1-2; 10 bases agree with TRBD1. J lost 7 bases, V lost 4 bases, and 10 bases had no gene match. The CDR3 spans 15 residues. CDR1 and CDR2 from the germline V gene are SGDLS and YYNGEE. The DNA of the CDR3 is TGTGCCAGCAGCTTCAACGACAGGGGGCGAGGTGGCTACACCTTC. Translation gives CASSFNDRGRGGYTF.

This clonotype occurred many times. The chain employs TRBV29-1 and TRBJ2-7, with a tentative D call TRBD2 (5 bases). The CDR3 covers 12 residues. The germline CDR1 and CDR2 sequences are SQVTM and ANQGSEA. With 4 bases removed from V and 6 bases from J, the gap between germline ends came to 13 bases. The CDR3 DNA reads as TGCAGCGTTGCGGCGGGTAAACGCGAGCAGTACTTC. It encodes CSVAAGKREQYF.

This chain links TRBV9 with TRBJ2-3, with 7 nucleotides matching TRBD1. Germline CDR1 reads SGDLS; CDR2 reads YYNGEE. Germline trimming cut 6 bases from V and 1 base from J; bases unmatched to any gene: 8. The CDR3 loop spans 15 amino acids. The CDR3 bases are TGTGCCAGCAACGACTGGGGACAGCGCACAGATACGCAGTATTTT. It is translated as CASNDWGQRTDTQYF.

This clonotype was seen repeatedly, ten times or more. The J gene is TRBJ1-3, the V gene TRBV5-5; D unclear. Deletions cut 4 bases from V and 0 bases from J, with 11 bases between. Germline CDR1 reads SGHKS; CDR2 reads YYEKEE (reference sequence). The CDR3 totals 15 residues. The CDR3 region is CASSVDGSSGNTIYF. CDR3 in DNA: TGTGCCAGCAGCGTGGACGGGAGCTCTGGAAACACCATATATTTT.

With respect to this clonotype: The junction departs from the called germline gene at one end, perhaps through a read error. V and J are TRBV7-3 and TRBJ2-6; 11 bases are shared with TRBD2. Germline loops: CDR1 SGHTA, CDR2 FQGTGA. The CDR3 length is 19 residues. CDR3 coding DNA: TGTGCCAGCAGCACCCAACCATCTAGCGGGAGGTCTGGGGCCAAGGTCCTGACTTTC. It encodes CASSTQPSSGRSGAKVLTF.

J is TRBJ2-1 and V is TRBV9; no firm D call. V lost 4 bases to trimming and J lost 6 bases, with 8 bases between them. This CDR3 has 12 residues. Germline V CDR1 and CDR2: SGDLS, YYNGEE. CDR3 protein: CASSPPSNEQFF. Here the CDR3 DNA reads TGTGCCAGCAGCCCCCCGTCCAATGAGCAGTTCTTC. The complete variable domain, with remaining parts taken from reference TRBV9 and TRBJ2-1, reads DSGVTQTPKHLITATGQRVTLRCSPRSGDLSVYWYQQSLDQGLQFLIQYYNGEERAKGNILERFSAQQFPDLHSELNLSSLELGDSALYFCASSPPSNEQFFGPGTRLTVL.

This clonotype was counted only a few times. The J gene is TRBJ2-2, the V gene TRBV11-1, with D possibly TRBD1 on 6 matching bases. Between the trimmed V and J ends, which lost 4 bases and 7 bases, there was a span of 13 bases. This CDR3 comprises 14 residues. The V gene's germline CDR1 is SGHAT and CDR2 FQDESV (reference sequence). The CDR3 protein is CASSYGQSDGELFF. As DNA, the CDR3 is TGTGCCAGCAGCTACGGACAGAGCGACGGGGAGCTGTTTTTT.

This clonotype showed up many times. Here the CDR3 DNA reads TGTGCCAGCAGCGGGAAATCACAGCAACCGAAAGAGACCCAGTACTTC. Protein product: CASSGKSQQPKETQYF. This sequence joins TRBV9 and TRBJ2-5; D gene unclear. Trimming removed 3 bases from V and 3 bases from J, with 18 bases in between. Germline CDR1 SGDLS, CDR2 YYNGEE. There are 16 residues in the CDR3.

V usage is TRBV4-1 and J usage is TRBJ1-5; TRBD1 aligns across 7 bases. V lost 3 bases to trimming and J lost 9 bases; unmatched junction nucleotides: 17. This CDR3 is built from 17 residues. From germline, CDR1 is MGHRA and CDR2 YSYEKL. CDR3 DNA sequence: TGCGCCAGCAGCCAGGGCGCGGCAGGGGGGGATGGATGGCCCCAGCATTTT. The encoded protein is CASSQGAAGGDGWPQHF.

To note about this clonotype: A read error may be the cause here, since a much bigger clone is one base away. The chain is built from TRBV2 and TRBJ2-7; 7 nucleotides line up with TRBD2. The CDR3 length is 14 residues. Unmatched junction bases numbered 10, after V lost 5 bases and J lost 6 bases. The germline CDR1 and CDR2 sequences are SNHLY and FYNNEI. CDR3 bases: TGTGCCAGCAGTTACTCGACTGGCGGGAGCGAGCAGTACTTC. This codes for CASSYSTGGSEQYF.

The chain links TRBV16 to TRBJ2-2, with 8 nucleotides matching TRBD1. Per germline, CDR1 KGHSY and CDR2 FQNENV. The CDR3 totals 16 residues. The ends lost 3 bases at V and 0 bases at J; junction bases unmatched: 3. CDR3 region: CASSQNRGSNTGELFF. The DNA of the CDR3 is TGTGCCAGCAGCCAGAACAGGGGGTCGAACACCGGGGAGCTGTTTTTT. The variable domain in full, with the rest retrieved from reference TRBV16 and TRBJ2-2, is GEEVAQTPKHLVRGEGQKAKLYCAPIKGHSYVFWYQQVLKNEFKFLISFQNENVFDETGMPKERFSAKCLPNSPCSLEIQATKLEDSAVYFCASSQNRGSNTGELFFGEGSRLTVL.

This clonotype was recorded many times. This rearrangement joins TRBV12-3 or TRBV12-4 to TRBJ2-1; 8 bases agree with TRBD2. Trimming removed 4 bases from V and 2 bases from J; junction bases left unmatched: 1. CDR3 length: 14 residues. The CDR3 nucleotides are TGTGCCAGCAGTTCAGCGGGAGCCTACAATGAGCAGTTCTTC. Its translation is CASSSAGAYNEQFF.

This clonotype came up many times. This chain connects TRBV7-2 to TRBJ2-3, with 8 bases aligning to TRBD1. This CDR3 has 14 residues. The V segment lost 3 bases and the J segment 5 bases; nucleotides outside the gene matches: 4. Germline CDR1 and CDR2: SGHTA and FQGNSA. CDR3 nucleotide sequence: TGTGCCAGCAGCTTGACAGGGGTGATAGATACGCAGTATTTT. This sequence encodes CASSLTGVIDTQYF.